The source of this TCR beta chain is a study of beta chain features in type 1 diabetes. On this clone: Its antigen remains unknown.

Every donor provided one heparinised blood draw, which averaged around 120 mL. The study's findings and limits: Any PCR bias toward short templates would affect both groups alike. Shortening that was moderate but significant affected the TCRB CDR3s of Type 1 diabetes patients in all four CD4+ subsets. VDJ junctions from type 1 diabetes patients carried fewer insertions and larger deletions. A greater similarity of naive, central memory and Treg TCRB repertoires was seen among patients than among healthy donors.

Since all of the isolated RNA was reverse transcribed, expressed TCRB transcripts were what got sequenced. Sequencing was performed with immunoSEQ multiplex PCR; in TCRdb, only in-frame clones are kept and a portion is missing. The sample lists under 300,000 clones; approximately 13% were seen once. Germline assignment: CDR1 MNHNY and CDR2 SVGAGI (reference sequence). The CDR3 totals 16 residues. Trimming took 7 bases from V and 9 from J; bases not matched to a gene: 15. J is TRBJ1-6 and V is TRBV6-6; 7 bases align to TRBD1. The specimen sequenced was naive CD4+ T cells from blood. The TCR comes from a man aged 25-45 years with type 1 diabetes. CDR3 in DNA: TGTGCCAGCACCTTACGCGGGACAGTAGGAGGTTCACCCCTCCACTTT. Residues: CASTLRGTVGGSPLHF.